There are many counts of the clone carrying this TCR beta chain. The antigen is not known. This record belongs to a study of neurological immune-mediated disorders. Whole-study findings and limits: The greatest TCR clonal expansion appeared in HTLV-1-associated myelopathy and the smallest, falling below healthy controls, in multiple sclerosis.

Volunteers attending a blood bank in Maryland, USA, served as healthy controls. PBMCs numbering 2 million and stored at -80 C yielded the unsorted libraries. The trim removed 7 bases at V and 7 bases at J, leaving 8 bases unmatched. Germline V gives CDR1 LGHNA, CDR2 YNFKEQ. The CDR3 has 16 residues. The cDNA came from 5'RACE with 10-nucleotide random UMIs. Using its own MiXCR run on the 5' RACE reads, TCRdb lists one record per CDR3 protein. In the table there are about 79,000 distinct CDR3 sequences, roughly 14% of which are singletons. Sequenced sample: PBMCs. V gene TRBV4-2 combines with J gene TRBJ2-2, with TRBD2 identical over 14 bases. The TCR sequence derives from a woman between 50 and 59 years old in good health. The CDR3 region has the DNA TGTGCCAGCAAGTTGGACGGGACTAGCGGGAGCGGGGAGCTGTTTTTT. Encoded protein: CASKLDGTSGSGELFF.